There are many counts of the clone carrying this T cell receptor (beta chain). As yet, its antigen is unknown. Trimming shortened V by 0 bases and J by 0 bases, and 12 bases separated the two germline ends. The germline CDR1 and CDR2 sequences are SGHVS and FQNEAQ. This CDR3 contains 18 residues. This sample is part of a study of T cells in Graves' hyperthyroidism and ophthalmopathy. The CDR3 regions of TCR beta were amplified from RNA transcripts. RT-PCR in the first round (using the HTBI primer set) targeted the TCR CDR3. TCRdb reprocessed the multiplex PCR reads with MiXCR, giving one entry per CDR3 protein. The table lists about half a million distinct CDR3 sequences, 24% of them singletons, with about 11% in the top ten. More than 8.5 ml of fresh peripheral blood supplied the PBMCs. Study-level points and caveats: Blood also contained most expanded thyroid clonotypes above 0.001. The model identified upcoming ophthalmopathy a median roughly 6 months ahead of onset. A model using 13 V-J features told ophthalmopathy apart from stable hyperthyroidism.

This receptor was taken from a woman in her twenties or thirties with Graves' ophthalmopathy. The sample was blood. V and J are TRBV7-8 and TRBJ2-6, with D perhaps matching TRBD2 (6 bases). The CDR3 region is CASSLAAAGASGANVLTF. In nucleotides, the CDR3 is TGTGCCAGCAGCTTAGCAGCAGCGGGCGCCTCTGGGGCCAACGTCCTGACTTTC.